Below, 20 T cell receptor beta chains from the same sample are listed, as sequenced in a study of monozygotic twins with inflammatory bowel disease. Following a re-call of the 5' RACE reads, TCRdb has one entry per CDR3 protein and lacks DNA. The sample includes under 200,000 distinct CDR3 sequences. The sequenced sample consisted of blood. These receptors were collected from a human donor with ulcerative colitis or Crohn's disease, or a healthy co-twin of an affected twin (not recorded which).

The chain has TRBV27 and TRBJ2-1; TCRdb's D gene call, TRBD2, goes unchecked for lack of DNA. Germline values: CDR1 MNHEY, CDR2 SMNVEV (reference sequence). The CDR3 totals 15 residues. CDR3 amino acids: CASSLNSGRANEQFF.

J is TRBJ1-4 and V is TRBV29-1; with no DNA, the TCRdb D assignment of TRBD1 cannot be verified. Germline values: CDR1 SQVTM, CDR2 ANQGSEA. This CDR3 is built from 15 residues. The CDR3 region is CSVHRDVTTNEKLFF.

This rearrangement joins TRBV28 to TRBJ1-4; TCRdb names TRBD1, which stays unverified in the absence of DNA. This CDR3 has 16 amino acids. Germline CDR1 and CDR2: MDHEN and SYDVKM. CDR3 residues: CASSPWGGSGNEKLFF.

The chain joins TRBV5-6 to TRBJ2-4; TCRdb reports TRBD1, a call that lacks DNA to check it against. This CDR3 is 16 amino acids long. Germline V gives CDR1 SGHDT, CDR2 YYEEEE. The CDR3 loop is CASTPRGIITKNIQYF. Variable domain in full (rest from reference TRBV5-6 and TRBJ2-4): DAGVTQSPTHLIKTRGQQVTLRCSPKSGHDTVSWYQQALGQGPQFIFQYYEEEERQRGNFPDRFSGHQFPNYSSELNVNALLLGDSALYLCASTPRGIITKNIQYFGAGTRLSVL.

The V and J genes are TRBV4-2 and TRBJ2-1; TCRdb's assignment of TRBD1 cannot be checked, as there is no DNA. Germline V gene data show CDR1 as LGHNA and CDR2 as YNFKEQ. The CDR3 runs to 17 residues. The CDR3 reads CASSLPTLGGPYNEQFF.

CDR3 amino acids: CAISEDSPKAEETQYF. The chain couples TRBV10-3 to TRBJ2-5; TCRdb designates TRBD1, a call that cannot be tested without DNA. The CDR3 is 16 residues long. CDR1 is ENHRY and CDR2 is SYGVKD in the germline V gene.

The chain recombines TRBV7-6 with TRBJ2-3; the TCRdb call, TRBD1, lacks DNA for checking. The germline V gene encodes CDR1 SGHVS and CDR2 FNYEAQ. CDR3 length: 17 residues. This CDR3 reads CASSLLSGGEGTDTQYF.

The genes are TRBV6-5 and TRBJ2-5; the D gene TCRdb calls, TRBD2, cannot be checked with no DNA. The CDR3 contains 16 residues. CDR1 is MNHEY and CDR2 is SVGAGI in the germline V gene. CDR3 protein: CASSSLDSGYQETQYF.

The chain recombines TRBV24-1 with TRBJ2-3. CDR3 size: 15 residues. Germline lookup yields CDR1 KGHDR and CDR2 SFDVKD. The CDR3 sequence is CATSDYLDSTDTQYF.

The chain joins TRBV12-3 or TRBV12-4 to TRBJ1-4; TCRdb designates TRBD1, a call that cannot be tested without DNA. This CDR3 has 15 amino acids. The CDR3 region is CASISDRTPNEKLFF.

The chain recombines TRBV5-1 with TRBJ2-3; TCRdb's assignment of TRBD2 cannot be checked, as there is no DNA. Per germline, CDR1 SGHRS and CDR2 YFSETQ. The CDR3 covers 14 residues. CDR3 loop: CASSLAKGLDTQYF.

This chain joins TRBV7-3 and TRBJ2-3; lacking DNA, the TRBD2 call made by TCRdb goes unchecked. The CDR3 runs 15 residues. From germline, CDR1 is SGHTA and CDR2 FQGTGA. The CDR3 sequence: CASSLTAGVPDTQYF.

The chain has TRBV5-1 and TRBJ2-7; with no DNA, the TCRdb D assignment of TRBD1 cannot be verified. Germline V gene lookup returns CDR1 SGHRS and CDR2 YFSETQ. The CDR3 is 14 amino acids. The CDR3 region is CASEPSGASGEQYF.

The chain is built from TRBV5-6 and TRBJ2-5; TCRdb names TRBD1, which stays unverified in the absence of DNA. Germline CDR1 reads SGHDT; CDR2 reads YYEEEE. The CDR3 has 15 amino acids. CDR3 residues: CASNPGTTGQETQYF.

This chain uses TRBV27 with TRBJ2-6; TCRdb's assignment of TRBD1 cannot be checked, as there is no DNA. CDR1 is MNHEY and CDR2 is SMNVEV in the germline V gene (reference sequence). CDR3 length equals 15 residues. The CDR3 protein is CASPPRVPGANVLTF. Full variable domain (outside the CDR3, taken from reference TRBV27 and TRBJ2-6): EAQVTQNPRYLITVTGKKLTVTCSQNMNHEYMSWYRQDPGLGLRQIYYSMNVEVTDKGDVPEGYKVSRKEKRNFPLILESPSPNQTSLYFCASPPRVPGANVLTFGAGSRLTVL.

The V and J genes are TRBV5-6 and TRBJ1-5; the TRBD1 assignment by TCRdb is unverifiable without DNA. The CDR3 spans 17 residues. Germline V lookup: CDR1 SGHDT, CDR2 YYEEEE. CDR3 sequence reads: CASSLRGTGLSNQPQHF.

The chain links TRBV7-2 to TRBJ2-7; TCRdb gives TRBD1 as the D gene, but with no DNA this cannot be confirmed. This CDR3 is 16 amino acids long. Germline CDR1 is SGHTA and CDR2 is FQGNSA. CDR3 amino acids: CASSLATGTPSYEQYF.

V usage is TRBV6-2 or TRBV6-3 and J usage is TRBJ2-7; TCRdb calls TRBD1, which cannot be checked without DNA. Germline values: CDR1 MNHEY, CDR2 SVGEGT. The length of the CDR3 is 22 residues. This CDR3 reads CASSPHGPLTRPGQGARYDQYF.

This chain uses TRBV7-6 with TRBJ2-1; with no DNA, the TCRdb D assignment of TRBD2 cannot be verified. The CDR3 runs to 14 residues. Germline CDR1 and CDR2: SGHVS and FNYEAQ. The CDR3 is CASSSSGEYNEQFF.

The chain carries TRBV5-6 and TRBJ2-1. The CDR3 is 12 amino acids. The germline CDR1 and CDR2 sequences are SGHDT and YYEEEE. The CDR3 reads CASSLTINEQFF.